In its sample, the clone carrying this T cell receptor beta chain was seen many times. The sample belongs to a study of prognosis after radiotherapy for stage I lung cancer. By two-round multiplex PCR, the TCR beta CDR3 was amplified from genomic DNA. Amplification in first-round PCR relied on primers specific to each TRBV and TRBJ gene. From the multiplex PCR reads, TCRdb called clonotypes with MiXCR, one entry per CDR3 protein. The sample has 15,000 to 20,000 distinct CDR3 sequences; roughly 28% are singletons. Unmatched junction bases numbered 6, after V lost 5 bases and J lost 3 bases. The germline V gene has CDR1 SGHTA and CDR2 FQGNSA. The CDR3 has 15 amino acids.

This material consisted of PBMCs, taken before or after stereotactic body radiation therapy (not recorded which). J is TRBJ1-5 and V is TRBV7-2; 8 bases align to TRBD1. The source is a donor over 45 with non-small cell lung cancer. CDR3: CASSGRTGNNQPQHF. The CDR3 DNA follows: TGTGCCAGCAGCGGACGGACAGGGAACAATCAGCCCCAGCATTTT.